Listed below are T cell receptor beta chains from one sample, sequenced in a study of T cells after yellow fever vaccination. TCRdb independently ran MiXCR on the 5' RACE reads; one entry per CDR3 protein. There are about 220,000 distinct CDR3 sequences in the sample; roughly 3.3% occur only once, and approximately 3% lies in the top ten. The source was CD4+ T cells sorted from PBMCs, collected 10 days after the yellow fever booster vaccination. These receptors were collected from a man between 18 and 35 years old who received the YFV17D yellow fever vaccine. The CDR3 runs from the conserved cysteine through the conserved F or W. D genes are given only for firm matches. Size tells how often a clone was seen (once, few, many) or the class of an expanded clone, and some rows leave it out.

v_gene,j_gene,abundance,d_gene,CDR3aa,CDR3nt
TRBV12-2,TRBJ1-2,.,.,CASRLGPSLNLYGYTF,TGTGCAAGTCGCTTAGGGCCCAGCCTCAACCTCTATGGCTACACCTTC
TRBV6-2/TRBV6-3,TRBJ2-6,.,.,CASLRGRGSGANVLTF,TGTGCCAGCCTCAGGGGTCGGGGATCTGGGGCCAACGTCCTGACTTTC
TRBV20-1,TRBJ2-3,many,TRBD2,CSARDRGVSTDTQYF,TGCAGTGCTAGAGATCGGGGGGTTAGCACAGATACGCAGTATTTT
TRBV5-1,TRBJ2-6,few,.,CASSLDYSSGANVLTF,TGCGCCAGCAGCTTGGACTATAGCTCTGGGGCCAACGTCCTGACTTTC
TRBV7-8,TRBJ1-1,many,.,CASTVSSNPLGTEAFF,TGTGCCAGCACCGTTTCCTCAAACCCGCTGGGCACTGAAGCTTTCTTT
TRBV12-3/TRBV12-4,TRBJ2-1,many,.,CASSSRDSSDEQFF,TGTGCCAGCAGTTCCCGGGACTCTTCGGATGAGCAGTTCTTC
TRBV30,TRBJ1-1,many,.,CACSRGPDIMNTEAFF,TGTGCCTGTTCGAGAGGTCCTGATATTATGAACACTGAAGCTTTCTTT
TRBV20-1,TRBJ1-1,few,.,CSAPHEMNTEAFF,TGCAGTGCCCCACATGAGATGAACACTGAAGCTTTCTTT
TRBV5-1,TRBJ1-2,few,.,CASSLEIWGVGYTF,TGCGCCAGCAGCTTGGAAATTTGGGGAGTCGGCTACACCTTC
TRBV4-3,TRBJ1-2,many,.,CASSQLGGTNYGYTF,TGCGCCAGCAGCCAACTCGGAGGGACTAACTATGGCTACACCTTC
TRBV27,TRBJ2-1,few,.,CATKGSNEQFF,TGTGCCACCAAGGGGTCCAATGAGCAGTTCTTC
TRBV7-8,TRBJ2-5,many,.,CASSLDILGGETQYF,TGTGCCAGCAGCTTAGATATTTTGGGCGGGGAGACCCAGTACTTC
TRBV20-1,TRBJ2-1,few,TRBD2,CSAWSGTSGAEQFF,TGCAGTGCTTGGTCCGGGACTAGCGGGGCCGAGCAGTTCTTC
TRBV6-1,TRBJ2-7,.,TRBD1,CASSEVTTGVDEQYF,TGTGCCAGCAGTGAAGTAACTACAGGGGTAGACGAGCAGTACTTC
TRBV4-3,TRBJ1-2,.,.,CASSQDVAGVGYGYTF,TGCGCCAGCAGCCAAGATGTTGCGGGAGTGGGCTATGGCTACACCTTC
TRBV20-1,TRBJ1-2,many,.,CSARDRPGLGGYTF,TGCAGTGCTAGAGATCGACCAGGGCTGGGCGGCTACACCTTC
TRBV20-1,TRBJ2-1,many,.,CSAPSWYNEQFF,TGCAGTGCCCCTTCCTGGTACAATGAGCAGTTCTTC
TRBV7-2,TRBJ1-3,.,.,CASSLAGNGAGNTIYF,TGTGCCAGCAGCCTCGCAGGGAATGGCGCTGGAAACACCATATATTTT
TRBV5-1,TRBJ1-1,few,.,CASSWGVVNTEAFF,TGCGCCAGCAGCTGGGGGGTAGTGAACACTGAAGCTTTCTTT
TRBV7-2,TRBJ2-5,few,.,CASSVRTAQETQYF,TGTGCCAGCAGCGTCAGGACGGCCCAAGAGACCCAGTACTTC
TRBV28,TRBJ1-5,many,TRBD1,CASSPGQLLNQPQHF,TGTGCCAGCAGCCCGGGACAGTTACTCAATCAGCCCCAGCATTTT
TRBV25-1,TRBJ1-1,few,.,CASSEFRMDRGWNTEAFF,TGTGCCAGCAGTGAATTTAGAATGGACCGCGGATGGAACACTGAAGCTTTCTTT
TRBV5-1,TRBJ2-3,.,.,CASSPTIDTQYF,TGCGCCAGCAGCCCAACTATAGATACGCAGTATTTT
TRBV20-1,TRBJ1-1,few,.,CSARDLGAGPSLVGAFF,TGCAGTGCTAGAGATTTAGGGGCCGGACCGTCTTTGGTCGGGGCTTTCTTT
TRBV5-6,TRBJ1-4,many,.,CASSLQGGEKLFF,TGTGCCAGCAGCCTACAGGGTGGTGAAAAACTGTTTTTT
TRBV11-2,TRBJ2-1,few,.,CASSLSSTNEQFF,TGTGCCAGCAGCTTATCTTCAACGAATGAGCAGTTCTTC
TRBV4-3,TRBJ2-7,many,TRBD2,CASSLAPGGGYEQYF,TGCGCCAGCAGCCTGGCCCCTGGGGGGGGCTACGAGCAGTACTTC
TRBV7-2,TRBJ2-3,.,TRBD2,CASSLRASGNGADTQYF,TGTGCCAGCAGCTTACGGGCTAGCGGGAACGGAGCAGATACGCAGTATTTT
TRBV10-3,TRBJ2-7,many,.,CAIRKGLGGQSTEQYF,TGTGCCATCAGGAAGGGACTGGGCGGGCAGAGCACCGAGCAGTACTTC
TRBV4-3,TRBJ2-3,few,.,CASSAHPRPPDTQYF,TGCGCCAGCAGCGCCCACCCTAGGCCTCCAGATACGCAGTATTTT
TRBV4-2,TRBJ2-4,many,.,CASSQVGFGNIQYF,TGTGCCAGCAGCCAAGTGGGTTTCGGAAACATTCAGTACTTC
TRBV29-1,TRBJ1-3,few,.,CSAMRGTVSGNTIYF,TGCAGCGCGATGCGGGGGACGGTCTCTGGAAACACCATATATTTT
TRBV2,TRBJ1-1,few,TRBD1,CASSEDRGYTEAFF,TGTGCCAGCAGCGAGGACAGGGGGTACACTGAAGCTTTCTTT
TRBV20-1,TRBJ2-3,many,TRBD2,CSARLAGHPDTQYF,TGCAGTGCTAGACTAGCGGGGCACCCAGATACGCAGTATTTT
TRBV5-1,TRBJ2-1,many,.,CASSLVEPYNEQFF,TGCGCCAGCAGCTTGGTTGAGCCCTACAATGAGCAGTTCTTC
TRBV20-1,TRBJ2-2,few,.,CSALGWDRTGELFF,TGCAGTGCGCTTGGGTGGGACCGCACCGGGGAGCTGTTTTTT
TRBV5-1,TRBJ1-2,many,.,CASSAGMGHLYGYTF,TGCGCCAGCAGCGCCGGGATGGGGCACCTCTATGGCTACACCTTC
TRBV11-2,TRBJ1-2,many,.,CASSPDGRTTF,TGTGCCAGCAGCCCAGATGGCCGTACTACCTTC
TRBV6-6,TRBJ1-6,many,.,CASSYVPTSPLVSLNSPLHF,TGTGCCAGCAGTTATGTACCGACTAGTCCCCTAGTATCCTTAAATTCACCCCTCCACTTT
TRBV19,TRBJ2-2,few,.,CASSLGPPTGELFF,TGTGCCAGTAGTTTGGGACCGCCGACCGGGGAGCTGTTTTTT
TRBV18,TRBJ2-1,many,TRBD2,CASSNAGGYNEQFF,TGTGCCAGCTCAAATGCGGGGGGTTACAATGAGCAGTTCTTC
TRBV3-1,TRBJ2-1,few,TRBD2,CASSSWTSGEDNEQFF,TGTGCCAGCAGCTCATGGACTAGCGGGGAAGACAATGAGCAGTTCTTC
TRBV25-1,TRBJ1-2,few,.,CASSDPLRSGRHGYTF,TGTGCCAGCAGTGACCCTCTTCGAAGCGGAAGGCATGGCTACACCTTC
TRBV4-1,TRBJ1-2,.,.,CASSQDRRTLGGLHYGYTF,TGCGCCAGCAGCCAAGATCGACGGACCCTTGGGGGTTTACACTATGGCTACACCTTC
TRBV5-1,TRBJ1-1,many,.,CASSLADGNTEAFF,TGCGCCAGCAGCTTGGCCGACGGGAACACTGAAGCTTTCTTT
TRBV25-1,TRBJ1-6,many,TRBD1,CASSDRTGRRSPLHF,TGTGCCAGCAGTGACCGGACAGGGCGAAGGTCACCCCTCCACTTT
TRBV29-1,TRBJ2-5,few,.,CSDGGVETQYF,TGCAGCGATGGCGGCGTTGAGACCCAGTACTTC
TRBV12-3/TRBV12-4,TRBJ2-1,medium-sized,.,CASSPPRASPNNEQFF,TGTGCCAGCAGTCCCCCCAGGGCTAGCCCTAACAATGAGCAGTTCTTC
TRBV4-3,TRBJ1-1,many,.,CASSPTTTNTEAFF,TGCGCCAGCAGCCCCACAACAACAAACACTGAAGCTTTCTTT
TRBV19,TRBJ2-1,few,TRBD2,CASSFAGGRDEQFF,TGTGCCAGTAGTTTCGCGGGGGGGCGAGATGAGCAGTTCTTC
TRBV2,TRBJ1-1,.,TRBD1,CASRGQTLNTEAFF,TGTGCCAGCAGGGGACAGACACTAAACACTGAAGCTTTCTTT
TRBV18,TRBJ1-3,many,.,CASSPGEKNTIYF,TGTGCCAGCTCACCGGGAGAAAAAAACACCATATATTTT
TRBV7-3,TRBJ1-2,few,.,CASSPGRDSGYGYTF,TGTGCCAGCAGCCCAGGGCGGGATTCGGGCTATGGCTACACCTTC
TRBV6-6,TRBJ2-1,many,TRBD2,CASSSPPTSGALNEQFF,TGTGCCAGCAGTTCCCCTCCGACTAGCGGGGCCCTTAATGAGCAGTTCTTC
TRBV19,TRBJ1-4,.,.,CASSIGPKRYDTSNEKLFF,TGTGCCAGTAGTATTGGCCCCAAACGTTACGACACAAGTAATGAAAAACTGTTTTTT
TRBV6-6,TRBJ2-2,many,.,CASSYVDFGTGELFF,TGTGCCAGCAGTTACGTCGACTTCGGAACCGGGGAGCTGTTTTTT